This is a list of T cell receptor beta chains from one sample in a study of blood T cell repertoires in COVID-19. Sequencing was performed with immunoSEQ multiplex PCR; in TCRdb, only in-frame clones are kept and a portion is missing. The top ten clones hold 10% to 15% of a sample with 100,000 to 150,000 clones, approximately 80% of them seen once. Sequenced: peripheral blood. The receptor source for this set is a woman aged 55 to 70 with acute or convalescent COVID-19. Each CDR3 is given with its conserved first and last residue. The order of the fields is V gene, CDR3 length, CDR3 protein.

v_call: TRBV18
cdr3_length: 15
cdr3_aa: CASSPPNYSTDTQYF

v_call: TRBV6-5
cdr3_length: 14
cdr3_aa: CASSPYRVGDGYTF

v_call: TRBV6-5
cdr3_length: 13
cdr3_aa: CASRRDIYNEQFF

v_call: TRBV2
cdr3_length: 16
cdr3_aa: CASSFYRSSGANVLTF

v_call: TRBV5-1
cdr3_length: 14
cdr3_aa: CASSLRPSAYEQYF

v_call: TRBV3-1/TRBV3-2
cdr3_length: 13
cdr3_aa: CASSQSDHPGQYF

v_call: TRBV19
cdr3_length: 14
cdr3_aa: CASTGTGPGNTIYF

v_call: TRBV12-5
cdr3_length: 15
cdr3_aa: CASGTPGTPGEKLFF

v_call: TRBV10-1
cdr3_length: 14
cdr3_aa: CASNSGQGFDTQYF

v_call: TRBV5-1
cdr3_length: 14
cdr3_aa: CASSPGQGNTEAFF

v_call: TRBV12-3/TRBV12-4
cdr3_length: 11
cdr3_aa: CASSPGKTAFF

v_call: TRBV5-1
cdr3_length: 15
cdr3_aa: CASSSPGTQVGELFF